Below, one T cell receptor beta chain is given with its context. The antigen is not known. This CDR3 spans 18 amino acids. Germline V gene lookup returns CDR1 LNHDA and CDR2 SQIVND (reference sequence). Trimming removed 1 base from V and 4 bases from J; junction bases left unmatched: 13. The data stem from a study of cytomegalovirus exposure and HLA in healthy donors. Study-wide results and caveats: Listed as cytomegalovirus-associated were 150 or so TCR beta chains.

PCR used 60 Vbeta primers and 13 Jbeta primers. Sequencing was performed with immunoSEQ multiplex PCR; in TCRdb, only in-frame clones are kept and a portion is missing. The table records under 200,000 clones, about 77% of them present only once. Sequenced input: PBMCs. J is TRBJ1-2 and V is TRBV19; 9 bases map to TRBD1. The clonotype originates from a man aged 30-40 years in good health and CMV-seronegative. CDR3 amino acids: CASSIAKGQGGRGYGYTF. CDR3 coding DNA: TGTGCCAGTAGTATAGCGAAGGGACAGGGTGGACGAGGCTATGGCTACACCTTC.